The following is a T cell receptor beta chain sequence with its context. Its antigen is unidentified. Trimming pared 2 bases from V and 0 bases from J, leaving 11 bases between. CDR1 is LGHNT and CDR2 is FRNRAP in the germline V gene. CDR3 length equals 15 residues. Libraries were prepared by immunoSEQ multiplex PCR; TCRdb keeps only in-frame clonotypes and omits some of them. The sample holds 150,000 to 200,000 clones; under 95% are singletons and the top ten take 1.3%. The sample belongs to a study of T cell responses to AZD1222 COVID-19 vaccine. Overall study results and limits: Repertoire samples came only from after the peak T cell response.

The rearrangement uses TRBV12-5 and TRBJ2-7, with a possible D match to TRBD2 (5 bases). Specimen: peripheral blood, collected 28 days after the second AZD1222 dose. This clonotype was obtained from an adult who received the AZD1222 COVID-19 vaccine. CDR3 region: CASGLIRGSSYEQYF. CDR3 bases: TGTGCTAGTGGTTTGATCCGTGGGAGCTCCTACGAGCAGTACTTC.